This T cell receptor (beta chain) is drawn from a study of OX40 agonist ivuxolimab in advanced cancers. The study in broad terms: Ivuxolimab, which targeted the costimulatory receptor OX40 (CD134), was an agonistic, fully human IgG2 monoclonal antibody. A male proportion of roughly 85% and a mean age of around 60 years, ranging from about 20 to 79, were recorded for the dose-escalation cohort. The monotherapy dose-escalation portion (N of about 50 patients) of the phase I ivuxolimab trial is reported in the paper. Patients were allowed to have had prior anti-PD-1, anti-PD-L1 or anti-CTLA-4 therapy, and around 40% of the dose-escalation patients had previously received checkpoint inhibitors. Intravenous ivuxolimab was administered to patients every 2 weeks at six dose levels: 0.01, 0.1, 0.3, 1.5, 3 and 10 mg/kg. Peripheral TCRbeta sequencing was intended to test whether TCR sequence diversity was altered and clonal T-cell expansion was caused by ivuxolimab. Among the approximately 50 dose-escalation patients, about 19 had hepatocellular carcinoma, approximately 15 melanoma, 9 renal cell carcinoma and 9 head and neck cancer. Partial responses occurred in three dose-escalation patients, of whom one had hepatocellular carcinoma and two had cutaneous melanoma. Paper-wide results and their limitations: On average, CD8+ T cells showed more expanded clones than CD4+ T cells after ivuxolimab. Low levels of normalized T-cell clonal expansion were also seen in some patients who did not respond. In the 0.1-3.0 mg/kg groups, partial responders had among the lowest normalized peripheral clonal expansion, particularly in CD8+ T cells. Which antigens the clonally expanded peripheral T cells were specific for was not determined. At doses of 0.1 to 3.0 mg/kg, clonal expansion of both CD4+ and CD8+ blood T cells was observed from baseline to week 6.

In regard to this clone: Its antigen remains undetermined. No much larger clone exists at a distance of one base, and base qualities are not known.

The trial excluded patients who had a history of autoimmune disease or who were on systemic immunosuppression. Peripheral blood for TCR sequencing was drawn from every dose cohort at baseline, at cycle 4 day 1 and at cycle 7 day 1. Samples came from an open-label, multicenter, first-in-human phase I dose-escalation trial of ivuxolimab. Adults with locally advanced or metastatic melanoma, renal cell carcinoma, hepatocellular carcinoma or head and neck squamous cell carcinoma were enrolled in the trial. Before TCR sequencing, CD4+ and CD8+ T cells were separately sorted from peripheral blood. From its cysteine to its phenylalanine, the CDR3 spans 17 amino acids. Only the CDR3 region is kept as DNA, spanning 51 bases read in frame from base 1. As encoded in the germline V gene, CDR1 is SQVTM while CDR2 is ANQGSEA. The germline V and J ends show losses of 0 bases and 0 bases respectively, and no gene match explains 5 bases of the junction.

Genomic DNA was isolated from the sorted cells so that the TCRbeta CDR3 region could be sequenced. The immunoSEQ Assay was used to sequence the TCRbeta CDR3 regions. The clones in this table, taken by TCRdb from immuneACCESS, are in-frame only. Not every clone is retained; where verified, under half of the shortfall comes from an unresolved V gene, and the cause of the rest is unknown. This sample has 15,000 to 20,000 clones in its table, and less than 90% of those were observed once. The ten top clones hold less than 20% of the sample. This sequence uses TRBV29-1 and TRBJ1-5; TRBD1 aligns with 10 central bases. The origin of this receptor is an adult with an advanced solid tumor such as melanoma, head and neck, liver or kidney cancer. The specimen comprised CD4+ or CD8+ T cells sorted from blood, sampled in a trial of the OX40 agonist ivuxolimab. The DNA sequence is as follows: TGCAGCGTTGAAGAGGGACAGGGGACTTATAGCAATCAGCCCCAGCATTTT. It translates to CSVEEGQGTYSNQPQHF.